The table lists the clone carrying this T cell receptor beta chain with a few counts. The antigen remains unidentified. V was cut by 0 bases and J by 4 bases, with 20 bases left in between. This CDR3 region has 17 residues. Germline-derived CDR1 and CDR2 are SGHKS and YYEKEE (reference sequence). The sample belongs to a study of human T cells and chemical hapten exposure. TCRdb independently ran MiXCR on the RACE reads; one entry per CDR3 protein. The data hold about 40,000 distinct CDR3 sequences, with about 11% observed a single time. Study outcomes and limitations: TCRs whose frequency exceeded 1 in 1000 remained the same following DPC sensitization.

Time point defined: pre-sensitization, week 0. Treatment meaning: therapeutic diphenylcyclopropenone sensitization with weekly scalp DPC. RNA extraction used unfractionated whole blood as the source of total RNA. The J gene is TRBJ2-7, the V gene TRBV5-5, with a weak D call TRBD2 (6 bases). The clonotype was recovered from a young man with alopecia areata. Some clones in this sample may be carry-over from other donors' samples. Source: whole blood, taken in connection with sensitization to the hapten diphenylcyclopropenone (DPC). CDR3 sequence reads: CASSLGARRGNWYEQYV. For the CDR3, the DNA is TGTGCCAGCAGCTTGGGGGCTCGGCGCGGGAATTGGTACGAGCAGTACGTC.